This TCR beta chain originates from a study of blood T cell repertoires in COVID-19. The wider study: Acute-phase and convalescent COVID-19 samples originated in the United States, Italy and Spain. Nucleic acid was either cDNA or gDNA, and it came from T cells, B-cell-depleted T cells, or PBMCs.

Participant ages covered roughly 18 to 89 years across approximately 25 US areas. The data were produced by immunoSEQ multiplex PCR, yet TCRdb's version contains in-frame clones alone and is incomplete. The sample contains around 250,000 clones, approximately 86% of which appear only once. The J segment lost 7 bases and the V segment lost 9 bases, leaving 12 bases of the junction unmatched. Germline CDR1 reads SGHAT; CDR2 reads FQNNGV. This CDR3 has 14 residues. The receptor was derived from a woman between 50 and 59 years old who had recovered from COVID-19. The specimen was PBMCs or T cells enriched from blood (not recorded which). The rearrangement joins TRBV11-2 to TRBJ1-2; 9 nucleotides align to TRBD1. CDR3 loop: CASSTGGSVGGYTF. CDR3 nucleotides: TGTGCCAGTTCCACAGGGGGCTCTGTCGGTGGCTACACCTTC. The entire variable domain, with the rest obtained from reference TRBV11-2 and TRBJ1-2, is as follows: EAGVAQSPRYKIIEKRQSVAFWCNPISGHATLYWYQQILGQGPKLLIQFQNNGVVDDSQLPKDRFSAERLKGVDSTLKIQPAKLEDSAVYLCASSTGGSVGGYTFGSGTRLTVV.